The entry below gives a single TCR beta chain sequence along with its context. The antigen is unknown. Time point defined: cycle 4 day 1 (C4D1), after 6 weeks of nivolumab. Exposure to brentuximab vedotin varied, and each patient had relapsed following autologous stem cell transplantation. Using magnetic negative selection, the CD4+ T cells were separated out of thawed PBMCs. Complete response, partial response or progressive disease was each patient's best response. The source of the sample is a study of PD-1 blockade in classical Hodgkin lymphoma. Study overall: With a 2-week interval, patients received intravenous nivolumab at 3 mg/kg.

The CDR3 has 14 residues. CDR1 KGHSH and CDR2 LQKENI come from the germline V gene. Trimming cost V 8 bases and J 4 bases; bases outside gene matches: 4. Study-level findings and limits: The authors have not defined what causes the repertoire differences, possibly disease activity or prior therapy. A significant rise in TCR diversity by C4D1 was seen for CD4+ but not CD8+ cells.

Method: immunoSEQ multiplex PCR; TCRdb's copy keeps in-frame clones and lacks some. Among more than 25,000 clones, approximately 89% were seen once, and the ten largest hold just under 2.5%. The V gene is TRBV18, the J gene TRBJ2-1; 11 bases fit TRBD2. The source material was CD4+ T cells from blood, sampled before the fourth cycle of nivolumab. The sequence came from a human donor with classical Hodgkin lymphoma. The CDR3 region is CASTGTSGYNEQFF. CDR3 nucleotide sequence: TGTGCCAGCACCGGGACTAGCGGTTACAATGAGCAGTTCTTC.